This T cell receptor (beta chain) was retrieved from a study of response to subunit inactivated influenza vaccine (dated by TCRdb to the late 2010s). About the investigation overall: To follow how T cells responded to a trivalent subunit inactivated influenza vaccine, the researchers relied on deep quantitative profiling of the T cell receptor repertoire.

Library creation used RT-PCR. TCRdb names Illumina HiSeq 2500 as the instrument used. The raw public reads went through TCRdb reprocessing: fastp at Q25, MiXCR clone calling, in-frame beta chains kept. Each entry merges the rows of one CDR3 protein and shows their most common DNA and genes. In this sample the table shows 550,000 to 800,000 distinct CDR3 sequences, about 15% of which occur a single time. Of the sample, 6% to 7% falls within the top ten clones. Study-level results and caveats: The authors proposed that each seasonal influenza vaccination may bring in only a limited number of new T cells.

Of note for this clonotype: The antigen this receptor binds is unknown. Base qualities are not at hand, and no much larger clone is one base apart.

The germline V gene encodes CDR1 MNHNS and CDR2 SASEGT. V gives up 6 bases and J gives up 7 bases, and the segment between their germline ends measures 16 bases. Spanning cysteine to phenylalanine, the CDR3 consists of 14 amino acids. Only the CDR3 part of the read is kept: 42 bases, read in frame from the first base. The chain couples TRBV6-1 to TRBJ2-4, with the D gene possibly TRBD1 or TRBD2, each one fitting 6 bases. The TCR was taken from a man in his fifties who received an inactivated influenza vaccine. Donor details come from another sample of the same person, matched by shared clones. Sequences were derived from PBMCs from blood, sampled 14 to 15 days before vaccination. Read as DNA, the sequence is TGTGCCAGCAGCAAAAGGGGGGCCCCCAACATTCAGTACTTC. This gives the protein CASSKRGAPNIQYF.